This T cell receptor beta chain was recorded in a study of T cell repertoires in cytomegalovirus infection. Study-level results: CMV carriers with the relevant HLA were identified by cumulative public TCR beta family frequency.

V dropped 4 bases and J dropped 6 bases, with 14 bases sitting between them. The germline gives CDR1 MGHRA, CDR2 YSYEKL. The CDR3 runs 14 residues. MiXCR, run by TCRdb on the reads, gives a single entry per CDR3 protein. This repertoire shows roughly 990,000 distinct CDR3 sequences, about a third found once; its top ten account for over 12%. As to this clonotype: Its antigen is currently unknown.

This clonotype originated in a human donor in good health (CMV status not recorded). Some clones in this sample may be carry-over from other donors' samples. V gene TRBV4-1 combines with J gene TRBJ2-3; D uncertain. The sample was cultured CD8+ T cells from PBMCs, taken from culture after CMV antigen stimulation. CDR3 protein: CASSPRTETDTQYF. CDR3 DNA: TGCGCCAGCAGCCCCCGGACGGAGACGGATACGCAGTATTTT.